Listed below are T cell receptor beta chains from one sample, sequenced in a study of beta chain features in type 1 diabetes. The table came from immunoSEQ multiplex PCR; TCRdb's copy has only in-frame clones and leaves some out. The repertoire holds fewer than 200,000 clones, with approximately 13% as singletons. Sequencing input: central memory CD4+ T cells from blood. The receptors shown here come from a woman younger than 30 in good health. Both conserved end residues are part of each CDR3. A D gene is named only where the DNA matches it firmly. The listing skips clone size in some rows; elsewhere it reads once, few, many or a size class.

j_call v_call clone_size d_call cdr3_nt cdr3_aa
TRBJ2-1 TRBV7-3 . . TGTGCCAGCAGCTTAGGGACTTCATACAATGAGCAGTTCTTC CASSLGTSYNEQFF
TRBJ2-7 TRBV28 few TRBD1 TGTGCCAGCAGACCCTGGACAGGGGGCGTCTACGAGCAGTACTTC CASRPWTGGVYEQYF
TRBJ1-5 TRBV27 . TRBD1 TGTGCCAGCAGTTTAGGATTCAGGGGGAATCAGCCCCAGCATTTT CASSLGFRGNQPQHF
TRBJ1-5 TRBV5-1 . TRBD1 TGCGCCAGTAAAACGACAGGGGGCGAGGATCAGCCCCAGCATTTT CASKTTGGEDQPQHF
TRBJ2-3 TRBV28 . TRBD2 TGTGCCAGCAGTTCTCGGACTAGCGGGGTGACAGATACGCAGTATTTT CASSSRTSGVTDTQYF
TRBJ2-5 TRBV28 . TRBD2 TGTGCCAGCAGTTGGACCCTTAGGACTAGCGGGAGGGCCAAAGAGACCCAGTACTTC CASSWTLRTSGRAKETQYF
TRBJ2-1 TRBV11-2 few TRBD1 TGTGCCAGCAGCTCGGGACAGCTCAATGAGCAGTTCTTC CASSSGQLNEQFF
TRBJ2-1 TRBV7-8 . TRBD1 TGTGCCAGCACCCAGGACAGGGGGCAAGGTGAGCAGTTCTTC CASTQDRGQGEQFF
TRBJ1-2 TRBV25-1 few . TGTGCCAGCAGTGACAGGGTCTATGGCTACACCTTC CASSDRVYGYTF
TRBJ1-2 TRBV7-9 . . TGTGCCAGCAGCTTAGAAGTCAGGGGTTCTGGCTACACCTTC CASSLEVRGSGYTF
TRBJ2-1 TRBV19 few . TGTGCCAGTAGTATAGGCAGATTAAACAATGAGCAGTTCTTC CASSIGRLNNEQFF
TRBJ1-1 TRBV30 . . TGTGCCTCCCTTTGGGAGGGGACAGCTTTCTTT CASLWEGTAFF
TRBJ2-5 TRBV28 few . TGTGCCAGCAGTTCCTTAGGGGCTAGACAAGAGACCCAGTACTTC CASSSLGARQETQYF
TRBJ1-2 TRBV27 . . TGTGCCAGCAGTTTGGAGGGGAACTATGGCTACACCTTC CASSLEGNYGYTF
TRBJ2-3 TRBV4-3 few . TGCGCCAGCTCTCAAGGAGGATCTAGCACAGATACGCAGTATTTT CASSQGGSSTDTQYF
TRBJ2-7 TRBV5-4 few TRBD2 TGTGCCAGCAGGGACCTAGGACTAGCGGAAACCTACGAGCAGTACTTC CASRDLGLAETYEQYF
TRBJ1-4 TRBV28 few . TGTGCCAGCAGTTCGCTCGGCAGGGGACGCGAAAAACTGTTTTTT CASSSLGRGREKLFF
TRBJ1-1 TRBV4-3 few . TGCGCCAGCAGCCAAGATGGCAGGGATAACACTGAAGCTTTCTTT CASSQDGRDNTEAFF
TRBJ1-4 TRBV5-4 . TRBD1 TGTGCCAGCAGCTGGGACAGGGGAAAACTGTTTTTT CASSWDRGKLFF
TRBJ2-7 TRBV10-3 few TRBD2 TGTGCCATCAGTGACCCGGGACTAGCGGACTCCGAGCAGTACTTC CAISDPGLADSEQYF
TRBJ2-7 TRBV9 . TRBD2 TGTGCCAGCAGCCCTTTAGCGGGAACCTACGAGCAGTACTTC CASSPLAGTYEQYF
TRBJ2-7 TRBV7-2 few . TGTGCCAGCAGTCTACAGGGCTACGAGCAGTACTTC CASSLQGYEQYF
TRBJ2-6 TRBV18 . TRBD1 TGTGCCAGCTCACCAACAGGGGTTGGGGCCAACGTCCTGACTTTC CASSPTGVGANVLTF
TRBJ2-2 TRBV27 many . TGTGCCAGCAGTTTCGCGGGGAGAAGCGGGGAGCTGTTTTTT CASSFAGRSGELFF
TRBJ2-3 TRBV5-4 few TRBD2 TGTGCCAGCAGCACTGCGGGAGGGCCGGGGGATACGCAGTATTTT CASSTAGGPGDTQYF
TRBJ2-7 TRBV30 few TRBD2 TGTGCCTGGAGTACTAGCGGGAGGTACGAGCAGTACTTC CAWSTSGRYEQYF
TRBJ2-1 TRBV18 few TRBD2 TGTGCCAGCTCATCGTCGGGACTAGCGGTTAATGAGCAGTTCTTC CASSSSGLAVNEQFF
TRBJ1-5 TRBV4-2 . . TGTGCCAGCAGCCAAGACAGGGCCAGCAATCAGCCCCAGCATTTT CASSQDRASNQPQHF
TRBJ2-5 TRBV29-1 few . TGCAGCGTCTCGGGGGAAGAGACCCAGTACTTC CSVSGEETQYF
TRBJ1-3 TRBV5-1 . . TGCGCCAGCAGCTTGGAGGTCTCAGCAGGAGGAAACACCATATATTTT CASSLEVSAGGNTIYF
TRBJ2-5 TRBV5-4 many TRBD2 TGTGCCAGCAGCCCAAGCGGGATCGGGGAGACCCAGTACTTC CASSPSGIGETQYF
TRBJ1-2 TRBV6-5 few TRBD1 TGTGCCAGCAGAGCGGCACCGACAGGGGCGTATGGCTACACCTTC CASRAAPTGAYGYTF
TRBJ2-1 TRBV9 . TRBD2 TGTGCCAGCAGCGTAGGGCCTAGCGGGAGGTCCTACAATGAGCAGTTCTTC CASSVGPSGRSYNEQFF
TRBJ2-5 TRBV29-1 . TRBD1 TGCAGCGGGACAGGGGGCGCGGTCAGAGAGACCCAGTACTTC CSGTGGAVRETQYF
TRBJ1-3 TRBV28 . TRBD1 TGTGCCAGCAGTTCACCGGGACAGGGCTCTGGAAACACCATATATTTT CASSSPGQGSGNTIYF
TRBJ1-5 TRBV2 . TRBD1 TGTGCCAGCAGTCCAGGGGGTGGCAATCAGCCCCAGCATTTT CASSPGGGNQPQHF
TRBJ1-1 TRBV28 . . TGTGCCAGCAGTCCCATCGCGGGGCACACTGAAGCTTTCTTT CASSPIAGHTEAFF
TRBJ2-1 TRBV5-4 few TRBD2 TGTGCCAGCAGCTTGTACGGCGGGAGTTCGAATGAGCAGTTCTTC CASSLYGGSSNEQFF
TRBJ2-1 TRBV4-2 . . TGTGCCAGCAGCCAAGTAGGCAGGGGAGGGCCGTTCTTC CASSQVGRGGPFF
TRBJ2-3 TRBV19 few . TGTGCCAGTAGCCTAACCACAGATACGCAGTATTTT CASSLTTDTQYF
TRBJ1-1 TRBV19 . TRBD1 TGTGCCAGTAGGTACGGGACAGGGGGAGACATGAACACTGAAGCTTTCTTT CASRYGTGGDMNTEAFF
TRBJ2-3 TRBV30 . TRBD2 TGTGCCTGGTCCCCTGGCGGGAGGAGCACAGATACGCAGTATTTT CAWSPGGRSTDTQYF
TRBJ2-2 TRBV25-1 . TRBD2 TGTGCCAGCCTCCAGAAGGGACTAGCGGGCACCGGGGAGCTGTTTTTT CASLQKGLAGTGELFF
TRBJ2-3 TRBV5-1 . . TGCGCCAGCAGCTTGGACAGGGCAGATACGCAGTATTTT CASSLDRADTQYF
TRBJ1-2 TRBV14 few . TGTGCCAGCAGCCCACTCTCGACAGCATCCTATGGCTACACCTTC CASSPLSTASYGYTF